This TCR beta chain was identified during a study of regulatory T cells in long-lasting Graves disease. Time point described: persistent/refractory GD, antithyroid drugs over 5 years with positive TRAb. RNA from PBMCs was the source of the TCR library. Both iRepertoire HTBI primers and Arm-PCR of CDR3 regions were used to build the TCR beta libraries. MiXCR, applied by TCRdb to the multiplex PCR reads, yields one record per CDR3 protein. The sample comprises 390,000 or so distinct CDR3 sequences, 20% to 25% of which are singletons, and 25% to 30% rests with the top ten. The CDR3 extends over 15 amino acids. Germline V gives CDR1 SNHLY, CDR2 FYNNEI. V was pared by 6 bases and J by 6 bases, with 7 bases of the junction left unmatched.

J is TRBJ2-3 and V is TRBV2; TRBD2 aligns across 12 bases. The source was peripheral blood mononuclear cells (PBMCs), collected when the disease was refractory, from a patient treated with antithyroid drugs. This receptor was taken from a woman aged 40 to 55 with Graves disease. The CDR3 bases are TGTGCCAGCAGGGAACGACTAGCGGGAGAGGATACGCAGTATTTT. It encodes CASRERLAGEDTQYF.